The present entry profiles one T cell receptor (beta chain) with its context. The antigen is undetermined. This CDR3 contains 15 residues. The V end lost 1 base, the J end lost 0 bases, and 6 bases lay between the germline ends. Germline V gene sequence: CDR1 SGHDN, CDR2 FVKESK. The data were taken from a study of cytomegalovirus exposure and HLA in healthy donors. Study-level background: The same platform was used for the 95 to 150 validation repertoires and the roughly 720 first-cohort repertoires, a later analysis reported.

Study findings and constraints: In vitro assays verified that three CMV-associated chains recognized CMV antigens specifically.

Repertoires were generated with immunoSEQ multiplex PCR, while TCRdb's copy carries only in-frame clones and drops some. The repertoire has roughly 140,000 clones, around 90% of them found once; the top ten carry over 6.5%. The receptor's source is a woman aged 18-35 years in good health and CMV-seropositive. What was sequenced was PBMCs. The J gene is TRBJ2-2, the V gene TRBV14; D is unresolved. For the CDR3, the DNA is TGTGCCAGCAGCCAAGGAGGTTCGAACACCGGGGAGCTGTTTTTT. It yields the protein CASSQGGSNTGELFF.